This paragraph covers one T cell receptor (beta chain) sequence. The sample comes from a study of blood T cell repertoires in COVID-19. Study-wide context: COVID-19 samples from acute and convalescent phases originated in the United States, Italy and Spain. T cells, B-cell-depleted T cells, or PBMCs supplied cDNA or gDNA.

Authors' data handling: Scientists estimated how many nucleated cells there were by amplifying reference gene primers. The assay was immunoSEQ multiplex PCR, and TCRdb's table has in-frame clones only and misses some. The V and J calls and the clone size are those of that table, but D and trimming were determined from the DNA. Here the sample spans over 15,000 clones, roughly three quarters being singletons. V dropped 4 bases and J dropped 4; count of bases not matched to a gene: 2. The CDR3 covers 13 residues. Looked up from germline, CDR1 is SGHRS and CDR2 is YFSETQ. V is TRBV5-1 and J is TRBJ2-1, with TRBD1 matching over 7 bases. This TCR derives from a man in his sixties or seventies with active or convalescent COVID-19. Sequencing was carried out using peripheral blood. The CDR3 region is CASSRDSYNEQFF. In DNA, the CDR3 is TGCGCCAGCAGCCGGGACAGTTACAATGAGCAGTTCTTC.